This T cell receptor beta chain appears in the sequencing data of a study of blood T cell repertoires in COVID-19. Study as a whole: Sites across the United States, Italy and Spain contributed samples from acute and convalescent COVID-19. Sources were T cells, B-cell-depleted T cells, or PBMCs; the material itself was cDNA or gDNA.

Losses at the gene ends were 5 bases for V and 0 bases for J; bases not matched to a gene: 2. This CDR3 has 16 residues. Germline V gene sequence: CDR1 SGHNT, CDR2 YENEEA. Per the original methods: The authors estimated nucleated cell counts from reference gene primer amplification. The table came from immunoSEQ multiplex PCR; TCRdb's copy has only in-frame clones and leaves some out. V and J calls and clone size follow that table, whereas D and trimming were derived from the DNA. The sample gives about 250,000 clones, about 85% of which show up once; around 3% is in the top ten. The source material was peripheral blood. This clonotype was sampled from a man younger than 35 with active or convalescent COVID-19. This sequence joins TRBV11-3 and TRBJ2-1; 12 bases agree with TRBD2. CDR3 in amino acids: CASSRLAGVSYNEQFF. The CDR3 DNA follows: TGTGCCAGCAGCCGACTAGCGGGAGTCTCCTACAATGAGCAGTTCTTC.